The entry below gives a single T cell receptor beta chain sequence along with its context. Produced via immunoSEQ multiplex PCR; TCRdb's table is partial and in-frame only. The table has about 63,000 clones, approximately 87% seen once. These data are taken from a study of control samples from healthy donors and cancer patients. Germline V gene sequence: CDR1 SGHRS, CDR2 YFSETQ. CDR3 length: 13 amino acids. V was pared by 4 bases and J by 5 bases, with 12 bases between. The chain uses TRBV5-1 and TRBJ1-1; no reliable D call. The sample consisted of PBMCs. The receptor was derived from a woman aged 60-70 years with lung cancer. CDR3 DNA: TGCGCCAGCAGCCTGGAATCGCAGACTGAAGCTTTCTTT. Amino acid sequence: CASSLESQTEAFF.